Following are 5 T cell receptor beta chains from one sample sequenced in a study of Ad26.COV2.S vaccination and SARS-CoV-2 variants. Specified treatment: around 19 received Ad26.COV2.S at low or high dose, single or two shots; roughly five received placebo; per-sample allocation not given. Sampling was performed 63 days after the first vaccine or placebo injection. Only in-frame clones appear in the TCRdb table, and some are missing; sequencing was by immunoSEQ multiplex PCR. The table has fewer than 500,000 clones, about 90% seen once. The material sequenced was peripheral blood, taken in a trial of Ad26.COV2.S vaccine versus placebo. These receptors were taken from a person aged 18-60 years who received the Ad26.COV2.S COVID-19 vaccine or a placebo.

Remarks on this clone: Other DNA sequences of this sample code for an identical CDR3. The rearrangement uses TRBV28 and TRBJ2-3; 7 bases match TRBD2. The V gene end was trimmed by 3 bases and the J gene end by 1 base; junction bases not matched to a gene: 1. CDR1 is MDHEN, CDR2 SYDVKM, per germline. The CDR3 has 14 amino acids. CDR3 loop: CASSFLAGTDTQYF. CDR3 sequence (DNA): TGTGCCAGCAGTTTTCTAGCGGGCACAGATACGCAGTATTTT.

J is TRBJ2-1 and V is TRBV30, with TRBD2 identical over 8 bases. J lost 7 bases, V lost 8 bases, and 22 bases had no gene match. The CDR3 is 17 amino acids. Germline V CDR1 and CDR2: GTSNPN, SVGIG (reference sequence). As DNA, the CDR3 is TGTGCCAGTGACCGCGCGGGAGGACCCAAGATTGGGAATGAGCAGTTCTTC. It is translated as CASDRAGGPKIGNEQFF.

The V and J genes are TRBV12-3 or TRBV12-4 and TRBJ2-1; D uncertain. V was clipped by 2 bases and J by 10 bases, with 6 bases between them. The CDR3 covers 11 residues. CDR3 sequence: CASSLMREQFF. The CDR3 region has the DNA TGTGCCAGCAGTTTAATGCGGGAGCAGTTCTTC.

The CDR3 coding sequence is TGTGCCAGCAGCGAATGGACAGATAACACAGATACGCAGTATTTT. This encodes CASSEWTDNTDTQYF. The chain joins TRBV7-9 to TRBJ2-3, with D possibly being TRBD1 (6 bases). Germline V gene data show CDR1 as SEHNR and CDR2 as FQNEAQ (reference sequence). V gave up 5 bases and J gave up 2 bases, with 14 bases separating them. The CDR3 sequence is 15 residues long.

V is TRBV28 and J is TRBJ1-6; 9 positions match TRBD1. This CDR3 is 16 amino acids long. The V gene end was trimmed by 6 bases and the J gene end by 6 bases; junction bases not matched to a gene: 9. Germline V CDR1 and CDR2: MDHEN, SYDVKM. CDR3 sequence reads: CASSQLQGAGNSPLHF. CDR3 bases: TGTGCCAGCAGCCAATTACAGGGGGCCGGTAATTCACCCCTCCACTTT.